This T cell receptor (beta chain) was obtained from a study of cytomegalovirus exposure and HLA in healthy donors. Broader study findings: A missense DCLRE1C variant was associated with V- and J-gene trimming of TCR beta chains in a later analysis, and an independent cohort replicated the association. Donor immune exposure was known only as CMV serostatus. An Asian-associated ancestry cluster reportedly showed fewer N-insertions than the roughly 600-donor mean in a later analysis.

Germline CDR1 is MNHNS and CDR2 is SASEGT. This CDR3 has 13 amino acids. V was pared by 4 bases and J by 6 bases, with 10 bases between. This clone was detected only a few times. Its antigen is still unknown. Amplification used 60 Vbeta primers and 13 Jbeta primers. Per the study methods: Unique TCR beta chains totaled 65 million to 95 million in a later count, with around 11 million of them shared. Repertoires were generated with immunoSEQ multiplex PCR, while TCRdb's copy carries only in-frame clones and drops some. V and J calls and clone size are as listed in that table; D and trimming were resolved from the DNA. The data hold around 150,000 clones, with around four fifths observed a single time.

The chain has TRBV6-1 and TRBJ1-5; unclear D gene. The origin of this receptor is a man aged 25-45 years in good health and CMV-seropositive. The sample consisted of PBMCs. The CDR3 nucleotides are TGTGCCAGCAGTGGGGCATTCGGTCAGCCCCAGCATTTT. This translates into CASSGAFGQPQHF.